The clone carrying this TCR beta chain was seen only a few times. The sample originates from a study of blood T cell repertoires in COVID-19. Authors' methods: Scientists estimated how many nucleated cells there were by amplifying reference gene primers. Profiled with immunoSEQ multiplex PCR; TCRdb holds only in-frame clones, not every one. The DNA was the basis for D and trimming; V, J and clone size are from that table. The repertoire holds approximately 280,000 clones, with about 89% as singletons. The receptor comes from a man aged 50 or older with acute or convalescent COVID-19. What was sequenced was peripheral blood.

The CDR3 reads CASSEGTDTQYF. CDR3 bases: TGCGCCAGCAGTGAGGGCACAGATACGCAGTATTTT. This rearrangement joins TRBV5-1 to TRBJ2-3; D ambiguous. V was trimmed by 5 bases and J by 1 base, leaving 5 bases between them. The CDR3 sequence is 12 residues long. Germline V gene sequence: CDR1 SGHRS, CDR2 YFSETQ. The full variable domain, completed using reference TRBV5-1 and TRBJ2-3, is KAGVTQTPRYLIKTRGQQVTLSCSPISGHRSVSWYQQTPGQGLQFLFEYFSETQRNKGNFPGRFSGRQFSNSRSEMNVSTLELGDSALYLCASSEGTDTQYFGPGTRLTVL.